The T cell receptor (beta chain) described here comes from a study of shared clonotypes between healthy human individuals. The CDR3 runs 15 residues. V dropped 5 bases and J dropped 7 bases, with 18 bases sitting between them. The germline V gene encodes CDR1 SGHRS and CDR2 YFSETQ. Generated by immunoSEQ multiplex PCR, the TCRdb table keeps only in-frame clones and is missing some. Altogether 1.6 million or so clones are present, 98% to 99% being singletons, with the ten largest covering 0.36%. The receptor was isolated from a man aged 25-45 years in good health. The chain couples TRBV5-1 to TRBJ1-4, with D maybe TRBD1 (6 bases). Source material: naive CD4+ T cells sorted from blood. Specified subset: CD45RA+ positively selected. In DNA form, the CDR3 reads TGCGCCAGCAGTCGGACAGTAGAACGTAGTGAAAAACTGTTTTTT. Its translation is CASSRTVERSEKLFF. The full variable domain, with the rest looked up from reference TRBV5-1 and TRBJ1-4, is KAGVTQTPRYLIKTRGQQVTLSCSPISGHRSVSWYQQTPGQGLQFLFEYFSETQRNKGNFPGRFSGRQFSNSRSEMNVSTLELGDSALYLCASSRTVERSEKLFFGSGTQLSVL.